Sequencing of this T cell receptor (beta chain) was carried out in a study of chemoradiotherapy in HPV16-positive cancers (dated by TCRdb to 2022 to 2024). In the study overall: Candidate HPV-specific T-cell clones and common TCR motifs were defined by functional T-cell assays performed on cells from a couple of HPV16-positive patients. TCR repertoires from around 80 patients with HPV-related cancers were then used to track the candidate HPV-specific TCRs and motifs. The study asked whether T-cell immunity against the HPV oncoproteins E6 and E7 changes during chemoradiotherapy and whether it affects survival.

The CDR3 spans 14 residues, from the cysteine through the phenylalanine. Here the CDR3 DNA is all that survives: 42 bases in frame from base 1. Cut back by 0 bases and 3 bases, the V and J ends lie 5 bases apart. Based on the germline V gene (reference sequence), the CDR1 and CDR2 sequences are WNHNN and SYGVQD. Receptors were amplified or captured by the immunoSEQ multiplex PCR assay. The immuneACCESS repertoire file appears here via TCRdb, limited to in-frame rearrangements. These files lack a portion of the clones; in checked studies, under half of the deficit traces to unresolved V genes, and the cause of the others is not known. The table for this sample lists several thousand clones; over 70% of them were counted only once. The ten most abundant clones make up about 7.6% of the sample. On this clone itself: Its antigen is currently not known. Base qualities were left out, and no much larger clone turns up one base away.

Because repertoires were sampled repeatedly during chemoradiotherapy, clonal expansion in the tumor microenvironment could be followed. The research as a whole found: Expansion of candidate HPV-specific clones and E7-related TCR motifs was observed in the tumor microenvironment during treatment, whereas no such expansion was observed for non-HPV-specific T cells. Improved recurrence-free survival in HPV16-positive patients was associated with expansion of HPV-responsive T cells during chemoradiotherapy. The functional definition of HPV-specific T cells was derived from only two HPV16-positive patients, and the survival association was reported for HPV16-positive patients.

The source is a human donor with HPV-associated anogenital cancer. Specimen: tumor tissue, collected from a patient who underwent chemoradiotherapy. In this chain, TRBV10-1 is recombined with TRBJ2-2, with no confidently assigned D gene. The CDR3 protein sequence reads: CASSESGYTGELFF. The nucleotide sequence is TGCGCCAGCAGTGAGTCGGGGTACACCGGGGAGCTGTTTTTT.